A single sample is the source of the 26 T cell receptor beta chains below, sequenced in a study of molecular identifiers for immune sequencing clone quantification. TCRdb ran MiXCR on the PCR reads and lists one entry per CDR3 protein. In the table there are about 320,000 distinct CDR3 sequences, over 20% of which are singletons. Specimen: naive CD8+ T cells from blood, with Jurkat cell RNA spiked in. Subset specified: FACS-sorted CD8+CD4-CCR7+CD45RA+ naive T cells. The receptors were sampled from a human donor in good health. Some libraries in this study had Jurkat cell RNA spiked in.

This clonotype was observed a few times. This chain joins TRBV5-6 and TRBJ2-5, with D possibly matching TRBD1 (5 bases). The germline V and J ends were trimmed by 1 base and 0 bases, with 10 bases remaining between them. The CDR3 is 15 amino acids. The V gene's germline CDR1 is SGHDT and CDR2 YYEEEE. CDR3 residues: CASSLPLTDQETQYF. The DNA for the CDR3 is TGTGCCAGCAGCTTGCCCCTGACAGACCAAGAGACCCAGTACTTC.

On this clonotype itself: A read error may explain this, as a much larger clone is one base away. The chain employs TRBV4-3 and TRBJ2-1, with TRBD2 matching 8 bases. Germline V gene sequence: CDR1 LGHNA, CDR2 YSLEER. This CDR3 spans 13 amino acids. CDR3 sequence reads: CASSQGLVDERFF. DNA for the CDR3: TGCGCCAGCAGCCAGGGACTAGTCGATGAGCGGTTCTTC.

This clonotype showed up many times. This chain connects TRBV13 to TRBJ1-1, with TRBD1 matching over 9 bases. The CDR3 has 14 amino acids. Germline V gene sequence: CDR1 PRHDT, CDR2 FYEKMQ (reference sequence). Unmatched junction bases numbered 6, after V lost 4 bases and J lost 6 bases. The CDR3: CASSSGTGTPEAFF. CDR3 sequence (DNA): TGTGCCAGCAGCTCCGGGACAGGGACGCCTGAAGCTTTCTTT.

On this clonotype itself: A read error may be the cause here, since a much bigger clone is one base away. The V call is TRBV6-2 or TRBV6-3, the J call TRBJ2-7, with 9 nucleotides matching TRBD2. The CDR3 covers 17 residues. Germline V gene lookup returns CDR1 MNHEY and CDR2 SVGEGT. This CDR3 is CASTPPGLAGPSCEQYF. The CDR3 bases are TGTGCCAGCACCCCCCCAGGTCTAGCGGGGCCGTCCTGCGAGCAGTACTTC.

This clonotype showed up many times. The rearrangement uses TRBV27 and TRBJ1-3; D remains ambiguous. The CDR3 loop spans 15 amino acids. V was shortened by 6 bases and J by 0 bases, with 12 bases between the two germline ends. Germline assignment: CDR1 MNHEY and CDR2 SMNVEV (reference sequence). The CDR3 region is CASSLTSLSGNTIYF. The CDR3 DNA reads TGTGCCAGCAGCCTGACAAGTCTCTCTGGAAACACCATATATTTT.

This clonotype has at least ten counts. This chain uses TRBV19 with TRBJ2-3, with a tentative D call TRBD2 (6 bases). CDR1 and CDR2 (germline): LNHDA, SQIVND (reference sequence). The V end lost 1 base, the J end lost 4 bases, and 9 bases lay between the germline ends. The CDR3 is 14 residues long. The CDR3 reads CASSIGGGADTQYF. The CDR3 DNA sequence: TGTGCCAGTAGTATAGGCGGAGGGGCAGATACGCAGTATTTT.

The table lists this clonotype with a few counts. The rearrangement links TRBV7-9 to TRBJ2-5, with TRBD2 matching over 7 bases. The CDR3 totals 16 residues. The V gene end was trimmed by 5 bases and the J gene end by 2 bases; junction bases not matched to a gene: 11. CDR1 SEHNR and CDR2 FQNEAQ come from the germline V gene (reference sequence). CDR3 bases: TGTGCCAGCAGCGGTATCGGGACTACATGGCAAGAGACCCAGTACTTC. Protein product: CASSGIGTTWQETQYF.

The sample holds many counts of this clonotype. J is TRBJ1-1 and V is TRBV7-9, with 9 nucleotides matching TRBD1. Looked up from germline, CDR1 is SEHNR and CDR2 is FQNEAQ (reference sequence). J was trimmed by 6 bases and V by 4 bases; bases with no gene match: 6. There are 14 residues in the CDR3. The CDR3 reads CASSSSTGGPEAFF. CDR3 sequence (DNA): TGTGCCAGCAGCTCCTCAACAGGGGGCCCTGAAGCTTTCTTT.

This clonotype was counted ten times or more. This rearrangement joins TRBV28 to TRBJ2-3, with no clear D. The CDR3 runs 13 residues. V lost 5 bases and J lost 2, with 8 bases in between. Germline V gene sequence: CDR1 MDHEN, CDR2 SYDVKM. Here the CDR3 reads CASSPSLTDTQYF. For the CDR3, the DNA is TGTGCCAGCAGTCCGAGCCTCACAGATACGCAGTATTTT.

In its sample, this clonotype was seen many times. The chain carries TRBV6-6 and TRBJ2-7; D unresolved. V was trimmed by 2 bases and J by 6 bases, leaving 5 bases between them. Germline assignment: CDR1 MNHNY and CDR2 SVGAGI (reference sequence). The CDR3 has 11 residues. The CDR3 here is CASSYDREQYF. CDR3 bases: TGTGCCAGCAGTTACGATCGCGAGCAGTACTTC.

This clonotype has only a few counts. The V call is TRBV19, the J call TRBJ2-2, with D possibly being TRBD1 (6 bases). Germline lookup yields CDR1 LNHDA and CDR2 SQIVND (reference sequence). The CDR3 covers 14 residues. The germline V and J ends were trimmed by 5 bases and 5 bases, with 12 bases remaining between them. The CDR3 region is CASSWGLGTGELFF. The CDR3 DNA is TGTGCCAGTAGTTGGGGGCTGGGGACCGGGGAGCTGTTTTTT.

About this clonotype: This may arise from a read error, as a much more abundant clone is one base away. The J gene is TRBJ1-1, the V gene TRBV7-9; D is ambiguous. V was clipped by 8 bases and J by 6 bases, with 22 bases between them. CDR3 length equals 15 residues. The germline V gene encodes CDR1 SEHNR and CDR2 FQNEAQ (reference sequence). The CDR3 DNA sequence: TGTGCCAGCGCCCTCCCCGTGGGAAGTTACGCTGAAGCTTTCTTT. This sequence encodes CASALPVGSYAEAFF. The entire variable domain, with the rest obtained from reference TRBV7-9 and TRBJ1-1, is as follows: DTGVSQNPRHKITKRGQNVTFRCDPISEHNRLYWYRQTLGQGPEFLTYFQNEAQLEKSRLLSDRFSAERPKGSFSTLEIQRTEQGDSAMYLCASALPVGSYAEAFFGQGTRLTVV.

Ten or more counts support this clonotype. The rearrangement joins TRBV7-2 to TRBJ2-3; D gene uncertain. CDR3 size: 12 residues. Trimming left V 2 bases short and J 5 bases short, with 5 bases between. Germline V CDR1 and CDR2: SGHTA, FQGNSA. The DNA for the CDR3 is TGTGCCAGCAGCTTATCCGGAGATACGCAGTATTTT. Its protein is CASSLSGDTQYF.

For this clonotype: One base away lies a much larger clone, so this may be a sequencing read error. The chain links TRBV6-5 to TRBJ2-3; no definite D call. The CDR3 has 14 amino acids. Germline CDR1 is MNHEY and CDR2 is SVGAGI. CDR3 DNA sequence: TGTGCCAGCGGTTATAGTCCTAGCACAGATACGCAGTATTTT. Translated, it gives CASGYSPSTDTQYF.

The chain carries TRBV12-3 or TRBV12-4 and TRBJ2-2; TRBD1 matches at 10 bases. The CDR3 runs 14 residues. The trim removed 8 bases at V and 6 bases at J, leaving 6 bases unmatched. The CDR3 region has the DNA TGTGCCAGCTCGGGACAGGGGATGGCCGGGGAGCTGTTTTTT. Translating it yields CASSGQGMAGELFF.

The table lists this clonotype with many counts. The chain has TRBV4-1 and TRBJ2-7; a weak D match, TRBD2 (5 bases). This CDR3 has 14 residues. V was shortened by 3 bases and J by 6 bases, with 15 bases between the two germline ends. The germline gives CDR1 MGHRA, CDR2 YSYEKL. The CDR3: CASSQILERGEQYF. DNA for the CDR3: TGCGCCAGCAGCCAGATACTAGAGAGAGGCGAGCAGTACTTC.

This clonotype was counted ten times or more. The chain links TRBV20-1 to TRBJ2-7, with TRBD2 matching 8 bases. This CDR3 is built from 11 residues. Trimming took 5 bases from V and 4 from J; bases not matched to a gene: 1. CDR1 and CDR2 (germline): DFQATT, SNEGSKA (reference sequence). The CDR3 here is CSARGGYEQYF. CDR3 sequence (DNA): TGCAGTGCTCGGGGGGGTTACGAGCAGTACTTC.

This clonotype was observed a few times. This sequence joins TRBV27 and TRBJ1-2; TRBD1 matches at 8 bases. Germline CDR1 MNHEY, CDR2 SMNVEV (reference sequence). This CDR3 is built from 15 residues. Trimming at V came to 2 bases and at J to 5 bases, leaving 7 bases not matched to a gene. CDR3 loop: CASSLKSNRGYGYTF. The CDR3 bases are TGTGCCAGCAGTTTAAAATCGAACAGGGGGTATGGCTACACCTTC.

This clonotype has more than one count but fewer than ten. This chain uses TRBV6-2 or TRBV6-3 with TRBJ2-7, with D perhaps TRBD1 (5 bases). Germline lookup yields CDR1 MNHEY and CDR2 SVGEGT. The CDR3 length is 13 residues. The ends were cut back, 7 bases at V and 0 bases at J, with 10 bases in the middle. DNA of the CDR3: TGTGCCAGCAACTTTGACAGCTCCTACGAGCAGTACTTC. Residues: CASNFDSSYEQYF.

This sequence joins TRBV11-2 and TRBJ2-1; 10 positions agree with TRBD2. CDR3 length equals 16 residues. CDR1 and CDR2 from the germline V gene are SGHAT and FQNNGV. V dropped 5 bases and J dropped 4; count of bases not matched to a gene: 8. CDR3 sequence reads: CASSPALAGDYNEQFF. Written as DNA, the CDR3 is TGTGCCAGCAGCCCGGCCCTAGCGGGGGATTACAATGAGCAGTTCTTC.

This clonotype was observed many times. The chain combines TRBV5-6 with TRBJ2-3; 8 positions match TRBD1. The CDR3 is 14 residues long. J gave up 3 bases and V 4 bases, and 4 bases lay outside the gene matches. Per germline, CDR1 SGHDT and CDR2 YYEEEE. The CDR3 nucleotides read TGTGCCAGCAGCCCCTGGGACAGGACAGATACGCAGTATTTT. Translated, it gives CASSPWDRTDTQYF.

This clonotype has only a few counts. The rearrangement joins TRBV27 to TRBJ2-7; D perhaps matches TRBD2 (7 bases). CDR1 MNHEY and CDR2 SMNVEV come from the germline V gene (reference sequence). V shed 6 bases and J shed 0 bases, with 12 bases lying between them. This CDR3 has 14 residues. The chain's CDR3 is CASRRGGVSYEQYF. The CDR3 bases are TGTGCCAGCAGAAGGGGGGGGGTCTCCTACGAGCAGTACTTC.

The chain carries TRBV2 and TRBJ2-5, with D possibly called TRBD1 or TRBD2 (5 bases each). Between the trimmed V and J ends, which lost 5 bases and 5 bases, there was a span of 21 bases. CDR1 and CDR2 from the germline V gene are SNHLY and FYNNEI. CDR3 length: 16 residues. The CDR3 nucleotides read TGTGCCAGCAGTCTAAGTCCCGGGACCTTCCCGGAGACCCAGTACTTC. Amino acid sequence: CASSLSPGTFPETQYF.

The table lists this clonotype with many counts. The chain carries TRBV5-6 and TRBJ1-1; D is perhaps TRBD1 (6 bases). The V end was cut by 6 bases, the J end by 1 base, with 13 bases between. From germline, CDR1 is SGHDT and CDR2 YYEEEE. This CDR3 is built from 14 residues. The CDR3: CASTTRGSNTEAFF. The DNA for the CDR3 is TGTGCCAGCACAACGAGGGGGTCGAACACTGAAGCTTTCTTT.

This clonotype came up many times. The chain carries TRBV20-1 and TRBJ1-1; maybe TRBD1 (6 bases). The CDR3 consists of 12 residues. With 2 bases removed from V and 3 bases from J, the gap between germline ends came to 7 bases. Per germline, CDR1 DFQATT and CDR2 SNEGSKA (reference sequence). The CDR3 loop reads CSARRGDTEAFF. In DNA form, the CDR3 reads TGCAGTGCTAGAAGGGGGGACACTGAAGCTTTCTTT.

On this clonotype itself: A much larger clone sits a single nucleotide away, making a read error possible. V and J are TRBV28 and TRBJ2-3; D gene uncertain. The germline V gene has CDR1 MDHEN and CDR2 SYDVKM. This CDR3 has 11 residues. The CDR3 is CTSYRVDTQYF. CDR3 coding DNA: TGTACCAGCTATAGGGTGGATACGCAGTATTTT.